This entry lists 25 T cell receptor beta chains sequenced from one sample in a study of shared clonotypes between healthy human individuals. Terminally differentiated effector memory CD45RA+ cells were left out of the naive CD8 fraction, which was CD45RO-negative and positively selected for CCR7. Here immunoSEQ multiplex PCR was the method, and the copy in TCRdb shows in-frame clones only, minus some. The data contain 500,000 to 700,000 clones, approximately 95% of them singletons. Sequencing was done on a sample of naive CD8+ T cells sorted from blood. Receptors were obtained from a young woman in good health.

This chain links TRBV13 with TRBJ2-7; 13 positions match TRBD2. Germline trimming cut 4 bases from V and 3 bases from J; bases unmatched to any gene: 3. In germline, CDR1 is PRHDT, CDR2 FYEKMQ (reference sequence). The length of the CDR3 is 15 residues. CDR3 sequence (DNA): TGTGCCAGCAGCTCTGGGACTAGCGGGGACTACGAGCAGTACTTC. Its protein product is CASSSGTSGDYEQYF. The full variable domain, rest sourced from reference TRBV13 and TRBJ2-7, is AAGVIQSPRHLIKEKRETATLKCYPIPRHDTVYWYQQGPGQDPQFLISFYEKMQSDKGSIPDRFSAQQFSDYHSELNMSSLELGDSALYFCASSSGTSGDYEQYFGPGTRLTVT.

This chain joins TRBV7-6 and TRBJ2-1; 7 positions agree with TRBD2. V dropped 0 bases and J dropped 6; count of bases not matched to a gene: 14. The CDR3 length is 18 residues. From germline, CDR1 is SGHVS and CDR2 FNYEAQ. The CDR3 reads CASSLAIAWGGSVNEQFF. The CDR3 bases are TGTGCCAGCAGCTTAGCCATTGCCTGGGGCGGGAGCGTCAATGAGCAGTTCTTC.

CDR3 loop: CASSFSYSYNEQFF. The CDR3 DNA sequence: TGTGCCAGCAGTTTCAGTTACTCCTACAATGAGCAGTTCTTC. V and J are TRBV28 and TRBJ2-1; no reliable D call. Germline CDR1 and CDR2: MDHEN and SYDVKM. Trimming removed 3 bases at V and 0 bases at J, with 6 bases between. This CDR3 contains 14 residues.

The chain uses TRBV29-1 and TRBJ1-5; 9 bases align to TRBD1. The CDR3 runs to 15 residues. CDR1 is SQVTM, CDR2 ANQGSEA, per germline. J was trimmed by 0 bases and V by 5 bases; bases with no gene match: 5. The CDR3 coding sequence is TGCAGCGTTTGGACAGGGGCCGATAGCAATCAGCCCCAGCATTTT. It encodes CSVWTGADSNQPQHF.

The chain's CDR3 is CASSPYGGADYGYTF. The CDR3 DNA follows: TGTGCCAGCAGTCCCTACGGGGGGGCTGACTATGGCTACACCTTC. The chain uses TRBV28 and TRBJ1-2, with a possible D match to TRBD1 (6 bases). V shed 5 bases and J shed 3 bases, with 16 bases lying between them. Germline-derived CDR1 and CDR2 are MDHEN and SYDVKM. This CDR3 contains 15 residues.

This chain connects TRBV28 to TRBJ2-3; no firm D call. Trimming shortened V by 5 bases and J by 12 bases, and 27 bases separated the two germline ends. The CDR3 sequence is 16 residues long. Germline CDR1 MDHEN, CDR2 SYDVKM. This CDR3 reads CASSTHPSLGPDKQYF. CDR3 DNA sequence: TGTGCCAGCAGTACCCACCCCTCGCTCGGTCCGGATAAACAGTATTTT.

The J gene is TRBJ2-2, the V gene TRBV27, with no clear D. The ends were cut back, 4 bases at V and 7 bases at J, with 10 bases in the middle. Germline CDR1 reads MNHEY; CDR2 reads SMNVEV (reference sequence). This CDR3 spans 13 amino acids. The CDR3 coding sequence is TGTGCCAGCAGTTCCCACAGCAGCGGGGAGCTGTTTTTT. It yields the protein CASSSHSSGELFF.

The rearrangement uses TRBV28 and TRBJ1-1; D remains unclear. The CDR3 is 14 amino acids. V was pared by 3 bases and J by 1 base, with 9 bases between. Per the germline V gene, CDR1 is MDHEN and CDR2 is SYDVKM. CDR3 region: CASSFVQTNTEAFF. In DNA form, the CDR3 reads TGTGCCAGCAGTTTCGTACAAACGAACACTGAAGCTTTCTTT.

The CDR3 region has the DNA TGTGCCAGTAGTATCTCCTTACTAGCGGGAGCTTCCTACGAGCAGTACTTC. As protein: CASSISLLAGASYEQYF. This chain links TRBV19 with TRBJ2-7; TRBD2 aligns across 11 bases. The germline V gene encodes CDR1 LNHDA and CDR2 SQIVND (reference sequence). The CDR3 has 17 residues. After removal of 3 bases from V and 1 base from J, the junction contained 8 bases not matched to a gene.

This chain uses TRBV29-1 with TRBJ2-1; 8 bases match TRBD1. Germline CDR1 SQVTM, CDR2 ANQGSEA. The CDR3 totals 14 residues. V lost 3 bases, J lost 2 bases, and 3 bases stayed unmatched. The CDR3 here is CSVDSDRAYNEQFF. For the CDR3, the DNA is TGCAGCGTTGATTCGGACAGGGCCTACAATGAGCAGTTCTTC.

V gene TRBV10-1 combines with J gene TRBJ2-7; 8 positions agree with TRBD1. CDR1 and CDR2 from the germline V gene are WNHNN and SYGVQD (reference sequence). This CDR3 is 13 amino acids long. V dropped 4 bases and J dropped 4; count of bases not matched to a gene: 3. The CDR3 here is CASSVTGGYEQYF. DNA of the CDR3: TGCGCCAGCAGTGTAACAGGGGGGTACGAGCAGTACTTC.

The chain combines TRBV5-5 with TRBJ2-7; 9 positions agree with TRBD2. CDR3 length: 14 residues. Unmatched junction bases numbered 8, after V lost 4 bases and J lost 6 bases. Germline loops: CDR1 SGHKS, CDR2 YYEKEE (reference sequence). The CDR3 loop reads CASSPRTSVSEQYF. The DNA of the CDR3 is TGTGCCAGCAGCCCCAGGACTAGCGTTTCCGAGCAGTACTTC.

The chain is built from TRBV27 and TRBJ1-1; perhaps TRBD1 as D (5 bases). The CDR3 covers 14 residues. Germline V lookup: CDR1 MNHEY, CDR2 SMNVEV (reference sequence). The V end lost 7 bases, the J end lost 4 bases, and 16 bases lay between the germline ends. This CDR3 is CASTQLGGGTEAFF. The CDR3 region has the DNA TGTGCCAGCACTCAGCTGGGGGGAGGCACTGAAGCTTTCTTT.

This chain connects TRBV6-5 to TRBJ2-7, with TRBD1 as a possible D gene (6 bases). The germline V gene encodes CDR1 MNHEY and CDR2 SVGAGI. V was trimmed by 0 bases and J by 0 bases, leaving 12 bases between them. The CDR3 extends over 16 amino acids. The CDR3 protein is CASSYSTGSSSYEQYF. Written as DNA, the CDR3 is TGTGCCAGCAGTTACTCGACAGGATCGAGCTCCTACGAGCAGTACTTC.

The chain carries TRBV28 and TRBJ2-3; D is perhaps TRBD2 (7 bases). Per the germline V gene, CDR1 is MDHEN and CDR2 is SYDVKM. This CDR3 contains 15 residues. The V gene lost 7 bases and the J gene lost 3 bases, with 17 bases spanning the gap. The CDR3 region has the DNA TGTGCCAGCAACCCTGGGAGGGGGACGACAGATACGCAGTATTTT. Protein sequence: CASNPGRGTTDTQYF.

This chain joins TRBV5-6 and TRBJ2-2; 10 bases agree with TRBD2. This CDR3 comprises 16 residues. J gave up 6 bases and V 0 bases, and 5 bases lay outside the gene matches. The V gene's germline CDR1 is SGHDT and CDR2 YYEEEE. In DNA, the CDR3 is TGTGCCAGCAGCTTGGCCCTAGCGGGAGATGCCGGGGAGCTGTTTTTT. Protein: CASSLALAGDAGELFF.

The CDR3 spells CASSPEPTGRYTDEQFF. CDR3 nucleotide sequence: TGTGCCAGCAGCCCCGAACCGACAGGGAGGTATACAGATGAGCAGTTCTTC. The chain recombines TRBV7-7 with TRBJ2-1; possibly TRBD1 for D (7 bases). CDR1 SSHAT and CDR2 FNYEAQ come from the germline V gene (reference sequence). V was cut by 5 bases and J by 8 bases, with 25 bases left in between. CDR3 size: 17 residues.

The CDR3 sequence is CASSADSGGLYGYTF. In DNA, the CDR3 is TGTGCCAGCAGCGCAGACTCAGGGGGCCTCTATGGCTACACCTTC. This sequence joins TRBV9 and TRBJ1-2, with 8 bases lining up with TRBD1. There are 15 residues in the CDR3. The germline gives CDR1 SGDLS, CDR2 YYNGEE. The V gene end was trimmed by 3 bases and the J gene end by 4 bases; junction bases not matched to a gene: 8.

This clone has only a few counts. This sequence joins TRBV6-5 and TRBJ1-1, with 8 bases that match TRBD1. The germline V gene has CDR1 MNHEY and CDR2 SVGAGI. Losses at the gene ends were 7 bases for V and 0 bases for J; bases not matched to a gene: 4. The CDR3 covers 14 residues. The CDR3: CASNRQGLNTEAFF. In DNA form, the CDR3 reads TGTGCCAGCAACCGACAGGGGCTGAACACTGAAGCTTTCTTT.

The rearrangement uses TRBV28 and TRBJ2-1; 10 bases are a match to TRBD2. With V trimmed by 5 bases and J by 8 bases, 18 bases remained unmatched. This CDR3 region has 18 residues. CDR1 and CDR2 (germline): MDHEN, SYDVKM. In nucleotides, the CDR3 is TGTGCCAGCAGTACACCTCTCCTACTAGCGGGAACGGTATATGAGCAGTTCTTC. Translation: CASSTPLLLAGTVYEQFF. Combining the CDR3 with reference TRBV28 and TRBJ2-1 gives the whole variable domain DVKVTQSSRYLVKRTGEKVFLECVQDMDHENMFWYRQDPGLGLRLIYFSYDVKMKEKGDIPEGYSVSREKKERFSLILESASTNQTSMYLCASSTPLLLAGTVYEQFFGPGTRLTVL.

CDR3 DNA: TGCGCCAGCAGCCAAGTCGGGACAGGGACCGGCTACACCTTC. Translation gives CASSQVGTGTGYTF. This chain connects TRBV4-1 to TRBJ1-2; 9 nucleotides agree with TRBD1. J gave up 8 bases and V 1 base, and 5 bases lay outside the gene matches. The CDR3 has 14 residues. Germline V CDR1 and CDR2: MGHRA, YSYEKL.

CDR3 sequence (DNA): TGTGCCAGCAGATCTGGACAGGGTGGAAGGGAGCAGTACTTC. This translates into CASRSGQGGREQYF. The V gene is TRBV28, the J gene TRBJ2-7, with 8 bases aligning to TRBD1. CDR1 and CDR2 from the germline V gene are MDHEN and SYDVKM. The CDR3 has 14 residues. V lost 6 bases, J lost 7 bases, and 11 bases stayed unmatched.

CDR3 residues: CASSLGGTPHEQYF. The CDR3 DNA reads TGTGCCAGCAGTTTAGGCGGGACCCCCCACGAGCAGTACTTC. The V and J genes are TRBV27 and TRBJ2-7; possible D gene TRBD2, 6 bases. CDR1 is MNHEY, CDR2 SMNVEV, per germline (reference sequence). V was cut by 2 bases and J by 5 bases, with 13 bases left in between. The length of the CDR3 is 14 residues.

The chain has TRBV10-1 and TRBJ2-7, with unresolved D. This CDR3 contains 14 residues. V was trimmed by 3 bases and J by 2 bases, leaving 11 bases between them. Germline assignment: CDR1 WNHNN and CDR2 SYGVQD (reference sequence). The DNA of the CDR3 is TGCGCCAGCAGTGATATACAATTCCCCTACGAGCAGTACTTC. Translating it yields CASSDIQFPYEQYF.

The V gene is TRBV28, the J gene TRBJ1-1; weak D call: TRBD1 (6 bases). Germline CDR1 reads MDHEN; CDR2 reads SYDVKM. This CDR3 spans 15 amino acids. The ends were cut back, 1 base at V and 1 base at J, with 10 bases in the middle. The CDR3 DNA follows: TGTGCCAGCAGTTTATCGGGGGGCCCGAACACTGAAGCTTTCTTT. Translated: CASSLSGGPNTEAFF. The full variable domain, rest sourced from reference TRBV28 and TRBJ1-1, is DVKVTQSSRYLVKRTGEKVFLECVQDMDHENMFWYRQDPGLGLRLIYFSYDVKMKEKGDIPEGYSVSREKKERFSLILESASTNQTSMYLCASSLSGGPNTEAFFGQGTRLTVV.